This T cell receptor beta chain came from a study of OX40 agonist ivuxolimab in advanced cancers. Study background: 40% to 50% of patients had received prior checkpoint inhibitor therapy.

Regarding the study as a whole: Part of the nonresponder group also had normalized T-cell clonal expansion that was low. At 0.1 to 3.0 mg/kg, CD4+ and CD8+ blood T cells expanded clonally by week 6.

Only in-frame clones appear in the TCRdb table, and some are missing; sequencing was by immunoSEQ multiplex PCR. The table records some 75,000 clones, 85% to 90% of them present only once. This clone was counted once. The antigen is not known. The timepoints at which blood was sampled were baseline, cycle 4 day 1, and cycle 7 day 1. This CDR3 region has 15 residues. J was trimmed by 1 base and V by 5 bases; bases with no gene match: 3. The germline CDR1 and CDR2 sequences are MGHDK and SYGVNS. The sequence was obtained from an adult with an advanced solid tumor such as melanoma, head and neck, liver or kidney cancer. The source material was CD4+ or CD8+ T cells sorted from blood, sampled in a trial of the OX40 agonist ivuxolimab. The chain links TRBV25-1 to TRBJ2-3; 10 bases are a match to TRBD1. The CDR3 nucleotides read TGTGCCAGCAGTCCCGACAGGGGGCGCACAGATACGCAGTATTTT. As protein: CASSPDRGRTDTQYF.